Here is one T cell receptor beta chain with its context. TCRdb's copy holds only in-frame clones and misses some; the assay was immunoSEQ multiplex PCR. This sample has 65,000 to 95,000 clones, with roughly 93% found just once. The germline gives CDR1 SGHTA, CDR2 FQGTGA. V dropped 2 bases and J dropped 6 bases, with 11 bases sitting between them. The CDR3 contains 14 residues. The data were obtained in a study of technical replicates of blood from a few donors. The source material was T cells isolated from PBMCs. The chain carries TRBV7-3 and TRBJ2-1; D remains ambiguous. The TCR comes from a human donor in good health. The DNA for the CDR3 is TGTGCCAGCAGCTTATTGTCCGGGTCCAATGAGCAGTTCTTC. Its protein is CASSLLSGSNEQFF.